This T cell receptor beta chain originates from a study of Graves' ophthalmopathy and Graves' hyperthyroidism. Ophthalmopathy donors showed moderate-to-severe activity, CAS ≥3, NOSPECS ≥4 and a duration under 3 months. This clonotype appeared many times. The authors amplified TCR beta CDR3 regions, and they did so from RNA transcripts for repertoire sequencing. RT-PCR with HTBI primers came first, then second-round multiplex PCR. TCRdb called the multiplex PCR reads again in MiXCR, with one record for every CDR3 protein. Here the sample spans some 400,000 distinct CDR3 sequences, around 18% being singletons. Trimming shortened V by 1 base and J by 6 bases, and 6 bases separated the two germline ends. The CDR3 totals 13 residues. Germline V lookup: CDR1 MNHEY, CDR2 SVGEGT.

This chain uses TRBV6-2 or TRBV6-3 with TRBJ2-2; D perhaps matches TRBD2 (5 bases). The sequencing sample was made of peripheral blood. This clonotype originated in a young woman with Graves' ophthalmopathy. The CDR3 sequence is CASSYYSAGELFF. For the CDR3, the DNA is TGTGCCAGCAGTTACTATAGCGCCGGGGAGCTGTTTTTT.